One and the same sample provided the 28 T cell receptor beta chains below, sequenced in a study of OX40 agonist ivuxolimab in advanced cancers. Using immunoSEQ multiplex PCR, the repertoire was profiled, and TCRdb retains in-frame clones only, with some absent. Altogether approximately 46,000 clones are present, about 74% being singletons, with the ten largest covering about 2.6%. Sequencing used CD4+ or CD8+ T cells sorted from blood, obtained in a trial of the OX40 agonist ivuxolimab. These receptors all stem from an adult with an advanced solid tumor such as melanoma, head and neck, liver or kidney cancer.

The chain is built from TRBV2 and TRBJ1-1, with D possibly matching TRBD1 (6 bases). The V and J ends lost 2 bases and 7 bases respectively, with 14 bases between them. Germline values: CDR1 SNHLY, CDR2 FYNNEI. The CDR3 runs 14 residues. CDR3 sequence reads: CASSERYRALEAFF. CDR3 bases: TGTGCCAGCAGTGAACGGTACAGGGCCCTTGAAGCTTTCTTT.

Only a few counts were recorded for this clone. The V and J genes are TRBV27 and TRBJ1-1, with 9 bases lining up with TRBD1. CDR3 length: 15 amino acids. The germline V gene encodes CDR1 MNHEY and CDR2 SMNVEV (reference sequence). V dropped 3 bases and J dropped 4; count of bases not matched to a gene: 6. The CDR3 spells CASSFSTGGGTEAFF. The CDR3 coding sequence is TGTGCCAGCAGTTTTTCCACAGGGGGCGGCACTGAAGCTTTCTTT.

In nucleotides, the CDR3 is TGTGCCAGCAGCGGCACGGGGGGAGATACGCAGTATTTT. Translated: CASSGTGGDTQYF. The chain couples TRBV5-5 to TRBJ2-3, with 7 bases aligning to TRBD2. After removal of 4 bases from V and 5 bases from J, the junction contained 4 bases not matched to a gene. There are 13 residues in the CDR3. CDR1 SGHKS and CDR2 YYEKEE come from the germline V gene (reference sequence).

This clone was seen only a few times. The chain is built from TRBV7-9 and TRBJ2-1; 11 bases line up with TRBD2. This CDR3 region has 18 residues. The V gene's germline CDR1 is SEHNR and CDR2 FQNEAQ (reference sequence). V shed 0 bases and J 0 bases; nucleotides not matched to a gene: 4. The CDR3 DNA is TGTGCCAGCAGCTTAGCTAGCGGGAGGGCGAGCTCCTACAATGAGCAGTTCTTC. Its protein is CASSLASGRASSYNEQFF.

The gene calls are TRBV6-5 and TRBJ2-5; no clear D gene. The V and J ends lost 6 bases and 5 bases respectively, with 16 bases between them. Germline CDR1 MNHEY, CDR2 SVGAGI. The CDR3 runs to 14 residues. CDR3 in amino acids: CASRADGLRETQYF. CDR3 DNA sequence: TGTGCCAGCAGGGCAGATGGGTTGCGGGAGACCCAGTACTTC.

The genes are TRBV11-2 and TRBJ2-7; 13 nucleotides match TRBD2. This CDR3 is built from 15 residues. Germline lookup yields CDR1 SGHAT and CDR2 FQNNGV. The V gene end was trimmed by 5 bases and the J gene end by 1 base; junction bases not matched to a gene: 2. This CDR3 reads CASSPTSGRSYEQYF. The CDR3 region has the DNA TGTGCCAGCAGCCCGACTAGCGGGAGGTCCTACGAGCAGTACTTC.

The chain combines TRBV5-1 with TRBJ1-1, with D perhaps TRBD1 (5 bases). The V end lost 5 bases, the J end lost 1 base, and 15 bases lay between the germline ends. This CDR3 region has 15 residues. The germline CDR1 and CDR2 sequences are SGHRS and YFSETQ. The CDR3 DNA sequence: TGCGCCAGCAGTAGGGTGGGGGTGCCGAACACTGAAGCTTTCTTT. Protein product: CASSRVGVPNTEAFF.

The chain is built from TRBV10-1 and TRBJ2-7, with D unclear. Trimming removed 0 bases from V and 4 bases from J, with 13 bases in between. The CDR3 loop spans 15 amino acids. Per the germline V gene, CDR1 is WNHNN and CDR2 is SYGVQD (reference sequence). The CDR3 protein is CASSESYSMDYEQYF. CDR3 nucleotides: TGCGCCAGCAGTGAGTCATACAGTATGGATTACGAGCAGTACTTC.

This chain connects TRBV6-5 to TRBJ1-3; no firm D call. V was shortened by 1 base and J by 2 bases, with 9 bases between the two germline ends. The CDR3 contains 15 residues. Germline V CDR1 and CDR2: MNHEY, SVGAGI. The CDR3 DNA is TGTGCCAGCAGTTACTATATGGGCGCTGGAAACACCATATATTTT. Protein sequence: CASSYYMGAGNTIYF.

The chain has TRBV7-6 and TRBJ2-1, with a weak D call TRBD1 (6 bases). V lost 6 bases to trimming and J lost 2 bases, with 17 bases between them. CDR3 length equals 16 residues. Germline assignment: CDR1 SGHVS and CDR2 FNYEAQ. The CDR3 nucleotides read TGTGCCAGCAGTAGCCCCGGGACAAAAACCTACAATGAGCAGTTCTTC. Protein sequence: CASSSPGTKTYNEQFF.

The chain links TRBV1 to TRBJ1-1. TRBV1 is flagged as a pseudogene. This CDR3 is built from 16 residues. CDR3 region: CTSSQDGSPPNTEAFF. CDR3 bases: TGCACCAGCAGCCAAGATGGAAGTCCGCCGAACACTGAAGCTTTCTTT.

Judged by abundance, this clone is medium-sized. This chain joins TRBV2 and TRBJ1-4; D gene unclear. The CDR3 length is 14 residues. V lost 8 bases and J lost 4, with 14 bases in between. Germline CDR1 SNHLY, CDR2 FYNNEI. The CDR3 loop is CASARNVLNEKLFF. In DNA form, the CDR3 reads TGTGCCAGCGCTAGGAATGTGCTTAATGAAAAACTGTTTTTT.

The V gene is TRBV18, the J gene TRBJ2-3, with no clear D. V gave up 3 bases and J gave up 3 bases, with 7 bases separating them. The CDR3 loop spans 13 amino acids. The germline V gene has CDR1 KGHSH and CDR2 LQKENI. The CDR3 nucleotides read TGTGCCAGCTCACCTCCGGAAACAGATACGCAGTATTTT. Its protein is CASSPPETDTQYF.

Written as DNA, the CDR3 is TGTGCCAGCAGCCCAGTGGACGCTGACACCGGGGAGCTGTTTTTT. It codes for CASSPVDADTGELFF. This sequence joins TRBV9 and TRBJ2-2, with D unclear. CDR3 length equals 15 residues. V dropped 4 bases and J dropped 3 bases, with 13 bases sitting between them. Germline V gene lookup returns CDR1 SGDLS and CDR2 YYNGEE. Using reference TRBV9 and TRBJ2-2 for the parts outside the CDR3, the full variable domain is DSGVTQTPKHLITATGQRVTLRCSPRSGDLSVYWYQQSLDQGLQFLIQYYNGEERAKGNILERFSAQQFPDLHSELNLSSLELGDSALYFCASSPVDADTGELFFGEGSRLTVL.

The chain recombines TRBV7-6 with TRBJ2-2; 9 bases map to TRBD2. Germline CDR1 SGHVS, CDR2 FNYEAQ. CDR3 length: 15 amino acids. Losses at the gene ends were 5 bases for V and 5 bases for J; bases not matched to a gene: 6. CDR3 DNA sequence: TGTGCCAGCAGCCAATTAGCGGGAGATACCGGGGAGCTGTTTTTT. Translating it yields CASSQLAGDTGELFF. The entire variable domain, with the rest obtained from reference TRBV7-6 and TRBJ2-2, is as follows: GAGVSQSPRYKVTKRGQDVALRCDPISGHVSLYWYRQALGQGPEFLTYFNYEAQQDKSGLPNDRFSAERPEGSISTLTIQRTEQRDSAMYRCASSQLAGDTGELFFGEGSRLTVL.

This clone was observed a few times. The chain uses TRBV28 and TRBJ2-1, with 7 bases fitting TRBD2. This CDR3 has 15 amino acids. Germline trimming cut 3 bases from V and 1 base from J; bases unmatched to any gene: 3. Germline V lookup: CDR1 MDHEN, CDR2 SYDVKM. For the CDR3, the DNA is TGTGCCAGCAGTTTGGAGGGACTATCCTACAATGAGCAGTTCTTC. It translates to CASSLEGLSYNEQFF. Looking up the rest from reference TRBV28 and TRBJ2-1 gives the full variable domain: DVKVTQSSRYLVKRTGEKVFLECVQDMDHENMFWYRQDPGLGLRLIYFSYDVKMKEKGDIPEGYSVSREKKERFSLILESASTNQTSMYLCASSLEGLSYNEQFFGPGTRLTVL.

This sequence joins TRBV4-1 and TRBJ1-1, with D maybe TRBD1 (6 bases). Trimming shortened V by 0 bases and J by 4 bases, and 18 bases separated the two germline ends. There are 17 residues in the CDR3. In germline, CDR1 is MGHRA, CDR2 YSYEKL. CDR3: CASSQEAVNRVSTEAFF. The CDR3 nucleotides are TGCGCCAGCAGCCAAGAGGCTGTAAACAGGGTTAGCACTGAAGCTTTCTTT.

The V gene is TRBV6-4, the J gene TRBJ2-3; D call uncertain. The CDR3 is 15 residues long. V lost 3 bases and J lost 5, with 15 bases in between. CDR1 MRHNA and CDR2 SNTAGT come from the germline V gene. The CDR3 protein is CASSEQRTGGDTQYF. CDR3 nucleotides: TGTGCCAGCAGTGAACAAAGGACGGGTGGAGATACGCAGTATTTT.

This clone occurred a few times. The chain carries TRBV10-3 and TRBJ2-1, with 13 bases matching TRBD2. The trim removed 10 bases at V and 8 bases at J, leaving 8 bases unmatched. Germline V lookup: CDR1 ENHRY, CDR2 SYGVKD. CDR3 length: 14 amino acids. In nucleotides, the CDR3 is TGTGCCACCGGGACTAGCGGGATGAGGGATGAGCAGTTCTTC. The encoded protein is CATGTSGMRDEQFF.

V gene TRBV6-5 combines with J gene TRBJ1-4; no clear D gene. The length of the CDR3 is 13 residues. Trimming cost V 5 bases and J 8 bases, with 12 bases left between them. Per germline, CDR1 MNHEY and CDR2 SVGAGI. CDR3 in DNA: TGTGCCAGCAGTCAACAGCGGACGGAAAAACTGTTTTTT. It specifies CASSQQRTEKLFF.

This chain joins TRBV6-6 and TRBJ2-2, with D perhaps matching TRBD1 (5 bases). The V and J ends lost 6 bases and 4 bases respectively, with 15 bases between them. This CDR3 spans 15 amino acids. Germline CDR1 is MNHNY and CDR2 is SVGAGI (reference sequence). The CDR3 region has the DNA TGTGCCAGCAGACGCACAGGCTACGGCACCGGGGAGCTGTTTTTT. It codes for CASRRTGYGTGELFF.

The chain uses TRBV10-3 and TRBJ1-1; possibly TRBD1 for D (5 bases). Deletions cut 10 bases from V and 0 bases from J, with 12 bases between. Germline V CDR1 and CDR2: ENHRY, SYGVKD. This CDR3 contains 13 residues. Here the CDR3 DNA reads TGTGCCAGCAGATGGGGGGTGAACACTGAAGCTTTCTTT. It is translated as CASRWGVNTEAFF.

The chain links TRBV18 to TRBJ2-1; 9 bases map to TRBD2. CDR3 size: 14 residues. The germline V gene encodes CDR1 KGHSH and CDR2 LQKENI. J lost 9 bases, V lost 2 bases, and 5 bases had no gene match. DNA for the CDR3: TGTGCCAGCTCACCAATTCGCGGGGGGGGTGAGCAGTTCTTC. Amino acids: CASSPIRGGGEQFF. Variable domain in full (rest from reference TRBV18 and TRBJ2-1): NAGVMQNPRHLVRRRGQEARLRCSPMKGHSHVYWYRQLPEEGLKFMVYLQKENIIDESGMPKERFSAEFPKEGPSILRIQQVVRGDSAAYFCASSPIRGGGEQFFGPGTRLTVL.

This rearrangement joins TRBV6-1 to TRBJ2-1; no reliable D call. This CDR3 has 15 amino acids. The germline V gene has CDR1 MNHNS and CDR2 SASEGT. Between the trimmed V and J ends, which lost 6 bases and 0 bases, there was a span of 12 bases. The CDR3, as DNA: TGTGCCAGCAGGGCTGTGGGCGTCTCCTACAATGAGCAGTTCTTC. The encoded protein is CASRAVGVSYNEQFF.

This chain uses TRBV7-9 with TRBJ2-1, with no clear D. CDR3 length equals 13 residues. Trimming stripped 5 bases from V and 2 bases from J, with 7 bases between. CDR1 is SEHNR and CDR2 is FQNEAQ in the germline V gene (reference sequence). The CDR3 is CASSPYAYNEQFF. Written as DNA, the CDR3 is TGTGCCAGCAGCCCGTATGCCTACAATGAGCAGTTCTTC.

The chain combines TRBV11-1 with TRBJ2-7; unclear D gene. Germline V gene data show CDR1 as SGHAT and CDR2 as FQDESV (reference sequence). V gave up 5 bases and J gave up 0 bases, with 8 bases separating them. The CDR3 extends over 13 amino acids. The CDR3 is CASSPSSSYEQYF. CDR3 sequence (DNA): TGTGCCAGCAGCCCAAGCAGCTCCTACGAGCAGTACTTC.

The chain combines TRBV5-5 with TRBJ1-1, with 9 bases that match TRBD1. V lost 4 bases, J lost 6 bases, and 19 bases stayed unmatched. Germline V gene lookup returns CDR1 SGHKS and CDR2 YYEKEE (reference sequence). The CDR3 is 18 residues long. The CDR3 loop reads CASSRIHRDRVLGAEAFF. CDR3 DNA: TGTGCCAGCAGCAGAATTCACCGGGACAGGGTGTTAGGGGCTGAAGCTTTCTTT.

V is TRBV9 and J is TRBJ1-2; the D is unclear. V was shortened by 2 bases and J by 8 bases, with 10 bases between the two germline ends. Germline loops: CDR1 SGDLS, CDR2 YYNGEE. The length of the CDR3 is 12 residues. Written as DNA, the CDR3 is TGTGCCAGCAGCGTGGGTAACGGCGGCTACACCTTC. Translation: CASSVGNGGYTF.